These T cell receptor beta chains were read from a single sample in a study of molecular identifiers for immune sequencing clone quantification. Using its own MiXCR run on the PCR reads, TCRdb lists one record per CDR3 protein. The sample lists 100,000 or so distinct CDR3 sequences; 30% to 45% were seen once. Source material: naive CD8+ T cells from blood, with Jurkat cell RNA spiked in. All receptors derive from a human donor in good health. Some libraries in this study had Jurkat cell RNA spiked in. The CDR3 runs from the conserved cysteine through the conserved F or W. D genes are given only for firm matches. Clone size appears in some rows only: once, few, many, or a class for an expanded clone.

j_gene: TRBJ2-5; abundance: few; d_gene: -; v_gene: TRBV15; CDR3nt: TGTGCCACCAGCAGAGATCTCTTCGGGGGACAGACCCAGTACTTC; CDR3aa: CATSRDLFGGQTQYF
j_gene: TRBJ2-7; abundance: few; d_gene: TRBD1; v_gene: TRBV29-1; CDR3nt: TGCAGCGCTAGACAGGGCTTTATAGACGAGCAGTACTTC; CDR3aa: CSARQGFIDEQYF
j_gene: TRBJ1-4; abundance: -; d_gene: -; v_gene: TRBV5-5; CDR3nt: TGTGCCAGCAGCCCGGCAGACGGGCGGAGGGAACTGTTTTTT; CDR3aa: CASSPADGRRELFF
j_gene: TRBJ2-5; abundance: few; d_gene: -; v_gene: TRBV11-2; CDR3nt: TGTGCCAGCAGCCCCTGGCTAGCCGAAAGGGAGACCCAGTACTTC; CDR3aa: CASSPWLAERETQYF
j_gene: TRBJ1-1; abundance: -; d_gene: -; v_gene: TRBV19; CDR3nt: TGTGCCAGTAGTGTCGGGGGTACTGATGCTTTCTTT; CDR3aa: CASSVGGTDAFF
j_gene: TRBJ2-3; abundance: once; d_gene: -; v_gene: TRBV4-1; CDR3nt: TGCGCCAGCAGCCAAGATCCGGTGGCAGATACGCAGTATTTT; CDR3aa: CASSQDPVADTQYF
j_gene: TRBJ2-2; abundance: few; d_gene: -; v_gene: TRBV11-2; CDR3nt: TGTGCCAGCAGCTTCTGGGGCAGGAACACCGGGGAGCTGTTTTTT; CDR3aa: CASSFWGRNTGELFF
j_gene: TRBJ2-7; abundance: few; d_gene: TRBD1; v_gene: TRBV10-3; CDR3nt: TGTGCCATCAGTGCGGGACAGGGCTACGAGCAGTACTTC; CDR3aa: CAISAGQGYEQYF
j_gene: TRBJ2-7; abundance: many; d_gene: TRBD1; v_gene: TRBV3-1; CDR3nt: TGTGCCAGCAGCGGGGACAGCTACGAGCAGTACTTC; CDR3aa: CASSGDSYEQYF
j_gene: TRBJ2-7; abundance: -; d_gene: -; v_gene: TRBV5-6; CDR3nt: TGTGCCAGCAGCTTGGAGTTCTACGAGCAGTACTTC; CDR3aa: CASSLEFYEQYF
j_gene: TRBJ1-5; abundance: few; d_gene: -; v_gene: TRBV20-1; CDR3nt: TGCAGTGCAACGGACGTTCAGGGAAGCAATCAGCCCCAGCATTTT; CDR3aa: CSATDVQGSNQPQHF
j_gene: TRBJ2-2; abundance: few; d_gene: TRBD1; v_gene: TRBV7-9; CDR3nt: TGTGCCAGCAGCTTACTACGACAGGGACGAGTAGTCCGGGAGCTGTTTTTT; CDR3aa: CASSLLRQGRVVRELFF
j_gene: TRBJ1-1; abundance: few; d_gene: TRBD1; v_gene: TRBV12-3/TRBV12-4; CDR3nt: TGTGCCAGCAAACCGGGACAGGGATCGAACACTGAAGCTTTCTTT; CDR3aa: CASKPGQGSNTEAFF
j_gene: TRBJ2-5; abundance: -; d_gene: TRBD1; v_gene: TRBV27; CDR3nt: TGTGCCAGCAGTTTACTAGGACAGGGGGGTCAAGAGACCCAGTACTTC; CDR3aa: CASSLLGQGGQETQYF
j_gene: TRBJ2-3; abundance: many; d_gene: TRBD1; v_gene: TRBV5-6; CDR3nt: TGTGCCAGCAGCTGGGGGACAGGGAGCACAGATACGCAGTATTTT; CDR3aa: CASSWGTGSTDTQYF
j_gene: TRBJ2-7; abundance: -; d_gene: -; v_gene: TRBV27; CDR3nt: TGTGCCAGCAGTTTGAATGGGGACTACGAGCAGTACTTC; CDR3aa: CASSLNGDYEQYF
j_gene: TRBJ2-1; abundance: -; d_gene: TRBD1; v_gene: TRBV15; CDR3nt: TGTGCCACCACAGGACAGGGGACCTTCAATGAGCAGTTCTTC; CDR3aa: CATTGQGTFNEQFF
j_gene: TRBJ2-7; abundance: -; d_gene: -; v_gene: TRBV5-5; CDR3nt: TGTGCCAGCAGCTCGTGGTACTCCTACGAGCAGTACTTC; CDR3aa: CASSSWYSYEQYF
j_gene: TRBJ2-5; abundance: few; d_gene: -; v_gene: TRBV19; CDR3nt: TGTGCCAGTAGTACCCGAACGCCGTCAACGAGTCAAGAGACCCAGTACTTC; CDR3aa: CASSTRTPSTSQETQYF
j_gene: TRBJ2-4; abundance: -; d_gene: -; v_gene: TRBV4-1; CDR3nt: TGCGCCAGCAGCCAGGGGGAGCTAGCCAAAAACATTCAGCACTTC; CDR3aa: CASSQGELAKNIQHF
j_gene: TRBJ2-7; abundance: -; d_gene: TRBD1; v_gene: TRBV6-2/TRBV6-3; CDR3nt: TGTGCCAGCAACCCTGGACAGGGAAACTACGAGCAGTACTTC; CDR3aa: CASNPGQGNYEQYF
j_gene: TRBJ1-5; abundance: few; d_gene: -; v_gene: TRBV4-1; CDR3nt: TGCGCCAGCAGCCCCCGTCTAGGCAATCAGCCCCAGCATTTT; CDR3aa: CASSPRLGNQPQHF
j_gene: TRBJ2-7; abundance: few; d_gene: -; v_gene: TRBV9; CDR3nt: TGTGCCAGCGAAGGCCTGCAGGGCTCGTACGAGCAGTACTTC; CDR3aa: CASEGLQGSYEQYF
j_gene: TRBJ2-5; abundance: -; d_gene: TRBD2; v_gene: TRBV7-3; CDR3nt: TGTGCCAGCAGCTTAACGCTGCTAGCGGGAGAAAGGGAAGAGACCCAGTACTTC; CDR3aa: CASSLTLLAGEREETQYF